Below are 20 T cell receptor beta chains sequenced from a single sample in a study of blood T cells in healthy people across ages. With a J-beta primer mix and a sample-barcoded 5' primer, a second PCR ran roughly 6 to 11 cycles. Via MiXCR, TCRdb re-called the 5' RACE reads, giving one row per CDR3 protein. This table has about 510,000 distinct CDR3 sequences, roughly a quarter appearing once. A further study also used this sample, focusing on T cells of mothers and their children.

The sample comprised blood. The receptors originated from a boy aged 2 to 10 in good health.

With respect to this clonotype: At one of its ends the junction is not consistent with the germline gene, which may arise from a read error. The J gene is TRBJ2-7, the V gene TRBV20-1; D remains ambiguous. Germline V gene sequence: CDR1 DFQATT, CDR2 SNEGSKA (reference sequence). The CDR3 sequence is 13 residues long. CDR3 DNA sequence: TGCAGTGCTAGACCGGACGCAGCCTACGTGCAGTACTTC. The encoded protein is CSARPDAAYVQYF.

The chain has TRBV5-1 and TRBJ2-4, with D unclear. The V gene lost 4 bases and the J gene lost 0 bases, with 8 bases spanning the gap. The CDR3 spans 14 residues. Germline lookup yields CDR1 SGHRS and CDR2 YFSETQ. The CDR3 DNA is TGCGCCAGCAGCGACGCTGGAGCCAAAAACATTCAGTACTTC. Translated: CASSDAGAKNIQYF. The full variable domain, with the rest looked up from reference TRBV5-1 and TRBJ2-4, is KAGVTQTPRYLIKTRGQQVTLSCSPISGHRSVSWYQQTPGQGLQFLFEYFSETQRNKGNFPGRFSGRQFSNSRSEMNVSTLELGDSALYLCASSDAGAKNIQYFGAGTRLSVL.

This CDR3 is CASGGTKYNEQFF. CDR3 DNA: TGTGCCAGCGGCGGGACTAAGTACAATGAGCAGTTCTTC. J is TRBJ2-1 and V is TRBV2; TRBD2 agrees at 7 bases. CDR1 and CDR2 (germline): SNHLY, FYNNEI. The CDR3 totals 13 residues. With V trimmed by 8 bases and J by 4 bases, 5 bases remained unmatched.

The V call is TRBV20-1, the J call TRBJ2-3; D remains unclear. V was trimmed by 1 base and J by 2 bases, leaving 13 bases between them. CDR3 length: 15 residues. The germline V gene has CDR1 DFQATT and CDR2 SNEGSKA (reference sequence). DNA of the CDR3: TGCAGTGCTAGAGGCCTGGAGCACGTCACAGATACGCAGTATTTT. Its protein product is CSARGLEHVTDTQYF.

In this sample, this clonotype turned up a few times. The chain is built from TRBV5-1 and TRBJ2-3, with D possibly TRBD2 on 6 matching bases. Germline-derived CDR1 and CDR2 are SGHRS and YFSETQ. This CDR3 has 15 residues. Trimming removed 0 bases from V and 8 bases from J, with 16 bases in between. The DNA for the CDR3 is TGCGCCAGCAGCTTGGAACCGCGTCCCGGGGGTACGCAGTATTTT. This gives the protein CASSLEPRPGGTQYF.

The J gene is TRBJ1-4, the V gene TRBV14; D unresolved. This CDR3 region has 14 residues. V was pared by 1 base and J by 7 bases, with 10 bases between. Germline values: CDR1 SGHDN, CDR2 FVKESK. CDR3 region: CASSQATVSEKLFF. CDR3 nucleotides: TGTGCCAGCAGCCAAGCAACAGTCAGTGAAAAACTGTTTTTT.

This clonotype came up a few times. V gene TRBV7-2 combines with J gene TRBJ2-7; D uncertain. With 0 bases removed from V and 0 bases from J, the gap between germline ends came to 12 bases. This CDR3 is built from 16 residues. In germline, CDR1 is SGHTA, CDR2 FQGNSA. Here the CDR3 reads CASSLAAGSSSYEQYF. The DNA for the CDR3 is TGTGCCAGCAGCTTAGCTGCAGGCTCCAGCTCCTACGAGCAGTACTTC.

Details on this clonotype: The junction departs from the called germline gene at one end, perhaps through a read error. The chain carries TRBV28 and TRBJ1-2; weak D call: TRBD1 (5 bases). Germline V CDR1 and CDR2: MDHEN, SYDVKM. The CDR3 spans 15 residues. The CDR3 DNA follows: TGTGCCAGCAGTTTATCGGGGACGGCTAACTATTGCTACACCTTC. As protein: CASSLSGTANYCYTF.

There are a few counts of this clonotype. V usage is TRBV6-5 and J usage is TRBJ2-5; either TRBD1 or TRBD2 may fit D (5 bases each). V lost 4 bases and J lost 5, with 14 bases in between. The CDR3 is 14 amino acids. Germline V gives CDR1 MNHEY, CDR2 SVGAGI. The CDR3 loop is CASSSWGPSETQYF. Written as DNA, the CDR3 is TGTGCCAGCAGTTCCTGGGGACCTTCGGAGACCCAGTACTTC.

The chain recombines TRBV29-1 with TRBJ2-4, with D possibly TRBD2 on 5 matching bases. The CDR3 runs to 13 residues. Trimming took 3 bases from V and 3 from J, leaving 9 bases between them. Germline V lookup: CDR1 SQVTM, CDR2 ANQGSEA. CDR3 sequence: CSVEDSIKNIQYF. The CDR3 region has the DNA TGCAGCGTTGAGGACTCTATCAAAAACATTCAGTACTTC. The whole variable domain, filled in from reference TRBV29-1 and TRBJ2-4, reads SAVISQKPSRDICQRGTSLTIQCQVDSQVTMMFWYRQQPGQSLTLIATANQGSEATYESGFVIDKFPISRPNLTFSTLTVSNMSPEDSSIYLCSVEDSIKNIQYFGAGTRLSVL.

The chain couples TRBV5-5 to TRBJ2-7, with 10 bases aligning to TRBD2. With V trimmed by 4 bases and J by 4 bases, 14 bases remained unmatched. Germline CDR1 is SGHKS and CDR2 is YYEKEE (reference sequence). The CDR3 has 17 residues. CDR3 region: CASSHRLGAGGSYEQYF. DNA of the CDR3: TGTGCCAGCAGCCACCGCCTGGGAGCGGGAGGGAGTTACGAGCAGTACTTC.

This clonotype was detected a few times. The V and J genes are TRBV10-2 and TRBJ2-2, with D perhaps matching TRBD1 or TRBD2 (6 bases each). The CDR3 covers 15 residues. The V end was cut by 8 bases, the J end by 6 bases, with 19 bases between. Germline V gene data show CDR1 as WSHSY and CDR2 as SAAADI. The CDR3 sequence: CASGGLTSSPGELFF. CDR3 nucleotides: TGCGCCAGCGGGGGGCTAACATCGTCCCCCGGGGAGCTGTTTTTT.

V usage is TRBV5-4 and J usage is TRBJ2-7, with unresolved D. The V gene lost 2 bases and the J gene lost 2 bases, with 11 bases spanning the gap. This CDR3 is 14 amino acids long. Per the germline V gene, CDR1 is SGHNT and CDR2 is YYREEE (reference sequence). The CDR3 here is CASSFSGYPYEQYF. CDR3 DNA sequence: TGTGCCAGCAGCTTTTCGGGCTACCCCTACGAGCAGTACTTC.

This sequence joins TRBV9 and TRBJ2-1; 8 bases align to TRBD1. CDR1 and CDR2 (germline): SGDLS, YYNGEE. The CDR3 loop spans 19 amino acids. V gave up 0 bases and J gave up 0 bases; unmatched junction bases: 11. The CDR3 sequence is CASSVGSGVTGGSYNEQFF. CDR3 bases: TGTGCCAGCAGCGTAGGGAGTGGAGTCACAGGGGGCTCCTACAATGAGCAGTTCTTC. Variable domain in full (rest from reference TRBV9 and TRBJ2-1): DSGVTQTPKHLITATGQRVTLRCSPRSGDLSVYWYQQSLDQGLQFLIQYYNGEERAKGNILERFSAQQFPDLHSELNLSSLELGDSALYFCASSVGSGVTGGSYNEQFFGPGTRLTVL.

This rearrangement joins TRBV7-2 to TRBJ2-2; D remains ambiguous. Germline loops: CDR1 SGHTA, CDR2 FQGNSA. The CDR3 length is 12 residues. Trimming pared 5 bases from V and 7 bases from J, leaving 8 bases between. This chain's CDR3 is CASSTYGGELFF. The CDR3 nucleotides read TGTGCCAGCAGCACATACGGCGGGGAGCTGTTTTTT.

The CDR3 region has the DNA TGCAGTGCTAGGGGTACGGGACAGGGTTGGTTTCAAGGATACGAGCAGTACTTC. This encodes CSARGTGQGWFQGYEQYF. The chain links TRBV20-1 to TRBJ2-7; 9 bases align to TRBD1. The CDR3 length is 18 residues. V dropped 3 bases and J dropped 4; count of bases not matched to a gene: 19. Germline CDR1 and CDR2: DFQATT and SNEGSKA (reference sequence).

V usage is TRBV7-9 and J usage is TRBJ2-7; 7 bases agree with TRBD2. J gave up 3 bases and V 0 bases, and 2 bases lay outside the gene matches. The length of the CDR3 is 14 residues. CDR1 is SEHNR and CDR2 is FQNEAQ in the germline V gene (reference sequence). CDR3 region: CASSLAAGFYEQYF. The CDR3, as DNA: TGTGCCAGCAGCTTAGCAGCGGGATTCTACGAGCAGTACTTC.

Here the CDR3 reads CASSPTYSSRPLHF. The DNA for the CDR3 is TGTGCCAGCAGCCCGACATACTCTTCCCGACCCCTCCACTTT. V gene TRBV3-1 combines with J gene TRBJ1-6; D is uncertain. The germline V and J ends were trimmed by 4 bases and 12 bases, with 16 bases remaining between them. This CDR3 has 14 amino acids. From germline, CDR1 is LGHDT and CDR2 YNNKEL (reference sequence).

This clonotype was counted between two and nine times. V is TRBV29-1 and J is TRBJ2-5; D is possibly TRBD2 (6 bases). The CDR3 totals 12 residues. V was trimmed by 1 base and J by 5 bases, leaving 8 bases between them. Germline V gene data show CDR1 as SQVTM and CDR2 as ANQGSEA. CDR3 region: CSVEGEEETQYF. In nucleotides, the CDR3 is TGCAGCGTTGAAGGGGAGGAGGAGACCCAGTACTTC. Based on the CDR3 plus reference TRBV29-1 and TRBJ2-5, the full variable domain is SAVISQKPSRDICQRGTSLTIQCQVDSQVTMMFWYRQQPGQSLTLIATANQGSEATYESGFVIDKFPISRPNLTFSTLTVSNMSPEDSSIYLCSVEGEEETQYFGPGTRLLVL.

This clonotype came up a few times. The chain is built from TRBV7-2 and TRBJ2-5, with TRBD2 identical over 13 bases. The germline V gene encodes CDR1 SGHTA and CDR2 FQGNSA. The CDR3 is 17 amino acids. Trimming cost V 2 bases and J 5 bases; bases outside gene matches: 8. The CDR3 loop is CASSLFGTSGIGETQYF. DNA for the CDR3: TGTGCCAGCAGCTTATTTGGGACTAGCGGGATAGGGGAGACCCAGTACTTC.